A selection of T cell receptor beta chains follows, all from one sample in a study of spatial heterogeneity in lung cancer. TCRdb ran MiXCR on the 5' RACE reads and lists one entry per CDR3 protein. The sample holds around 1,600 distinct CDR3 sequences, approximately 8% seen once. The starting material was normal lung tissue next to the tumor, obtained at surgery. The origin of the receptors is a female donor with early-stage non-small cell lung cancer. Both conserved end residues are part of each CDR3. Fields, in order: D gene, V gene, clone size, J gene, CDR3 DNA, CDR3 protein. A D gene is named only where the DNA matches it firmly. Size tells how often a clone was seen (once, few, many) or the class of an expanded clone, and some rows leave it out.

d_call: -; v_call: TRBV4-2; clone_size: medium-sized; j_call: TRBJ2-3; cdr3_nt: TGTGCCAGCAGCCAAGAGGGGGGAGGTGGGGCAGATACGCAGTATTTT; cdr3_aa: CASSQEGGGGADTQYF
d_call: -; v_call: TRBV20-1; clone_size: medium-sized; j_call: TRBJ1-4; cdr3_nt: TGCAGTGCTAGAGACGGGACTAATGAAAAACTGTTTTTT; cdr3_aa: CSARDGTNEKLFF
d_call: -; v_call: TRBV21-1; clone_size: large; j_call: TRBJ1-5; cdr3_nt: TGTGCCAGCAGCAGCGGCAGGATGCCATATAGCAATCAGCCCCAGCATTTT; cdr3_aa: CASSSGRMPYSNQPQHF
d_call: -; v_call: TRBV7-9; clone_size: few; j_call: TRBJ1-4; cdr3_nt: TGTGCCAGCAGCTTGTGGGAGGGTGAAAAACTGTTTTTT; cdr3_aa: CASSLWEGEKLFF
d_call: -; v_call: TRBV27; clone_size: medium-sized; j_call: TRBJ2-6; cdr3_nt: TGTGCCAGCAGGGCCGGGACCCCCCCGTCTGGGGCCAACGTCCTGACTTTC; cdr3_aa: CASRAGTPPSGANVLTF
d_call: TRBD2; v_call: TRBV4-1; clone_size: large; j_call: TRBJ2-1; cdr3_nt: TGCGCCAGCAGCCAAGATGGGGCTAGCGGATACGGTGAGCAGTTCTTC; cdr3_aa: CASSQDGASGYGEQFF
d_call: TRBD1; v_call: TRBV23-1; clone_size: medium-sized; j_call: TRBJ2-7; cdr3_nt: TGCGCCAGCAGTCAACGTAATCTTCCGGGACAGCGGACCTACGAGCAGTACTTC; cdr3_aa: CASSQRNLPGQRTYEQYF
d_call: -; v_call: TRBV28; clone_size: medium-sized; j_call: TRBJ2-5; cdr3_nt: TGTGCCAGCAGTCGGGGGATTTTGGAGACCCAGTACTTC; cdr3_aa: CASSRGILETQYF
d_call: -; v_call: TRBV5-1; clone_size: medium-sized; j_call: TRBJ2-3; cdr3_nt: TGCGCCAGCAGCTTGAAGGGGCTGGAGGCAGATACGCAGTATTTT; cdr3_aa: CASSLKGLEADTQYF
d_call: -; v_call: TRBV20-1; clone_size: large; j_call: TRBJ1-5; cdr3_nt: TGCAGTGCTAGAGTGGGGGCTCAGACTCCCCAGCATTTT; cdr3_aa: CSARVGAQTPQHF
d_call: TRBD2; v_call: TRBV6-5; clone_size: medium-sized; j_call: TRBJ2-5; cdr3_nt: TGTGCCAGCAGCTGGACTAGCGGGGGGCTGGAAGAGACCCAGTACTTC; cdr3_aa: CASSWTSGGLEETQYF
d_call: -; v_call: TRBV30; clone_size: medium-sized; j_call: TRBJ2-5; cdr3_nt: TGTGCCTGGAGTGTAGGGCTAGACGGTCGGGAGACCCAGTACTTC; cdr3_aa: CAWSVGLDGRETQYF
d_call: -; v_call: TRBV2; clone_size: medium-sized; j_call: TRBJ1-1; cdr3_nt: TGTGCCAGCAGTGCACAGGGTAGCACTGAAGCTTTCTTT; cdr3_aa: CASSAQGSTEAFF
d_call: -; v_call: TRBV6-2/TRBV6-3; clone_size: many; j_call: TRBJ2-1; cdr3_nt: TGTGCCAGCAGTTACTTGGTGAGGGGGATGCCGTTCTTC; cdr3_aa: CASSYLVRGMPFF
d_call: -; v_call: TRBV20-1; clone_size: large; j_call: TRBJ2-7; cdr3_nt: TGCAGTGCTCTAGGGGAATTACGAGAGCAGTACTTC; cdr3_aa: CSALGELREQYF
d_call: TRBD1; v_call: TRBV10-3; clone_size: few; j_call: TRBJ2-6; cdr3_nt: TGTGCCATGGCCTCAGGGACAGGGGATCCTGGGGCCAACGTCCTGACTTTC; cdr3_aa: CAMASGTGDPGANVLTF
d_call: -; v_call: TRBV27; clone_size: few; j_call: TRBJ2-7; cdr3_nt: TGTGCCAGCAGTTTATCCCCTCAAGCCTACGAGCAGTACTTC; cdr3_aa: CASSLSPQAYEQYF
d_call: -; v_call: TRBV7-2; clone_size: medium-sized; j_call: TRBJ2-1; cdr3_nt: TGTGCCAGCAGCGCTCATAGGGGGGGCTACAATGAGCAGTTCTTC; cdr3_aa: CASSAHRGGYNEQFF
d_call: TRBD2; v_call: TRBV7-2; clone_size: medium-sized; j_call: TRBJ2-1; cdr3_nt: TGTGCCAGCAGCTTACTAGCGGGAACGAGTGAGCAGTTCTTC; cdr3_aa: CASSLLAGTSEQFF
d_call: -; v_call: TRBV27; clone_size: few; j_call: TRBJ1-1; cdr3_nt: TGTGCCAGCAGTTTAACCAGGTCCACTGAAGCTTTCTTT; cdr3_aa: CASSLTRSTEAFF
d_call: TRBD1; v_call: TRBV6-2/TRBV6-3; clone_size: -; j_call: TRBJ1-4; cdr3_nt: TGTGCCAGCAGTTACTACGGGACAGGGGGTGAAAAACTGTTTTTT; cdr3_aa: CASSYYGTGGEKLFF
d_call: -; v_call: TRBV20-1; clone_size: many; j_call: TRBJ1-5; cdr3_nt: TGCAGTGCTGAACAGGGAAGTCAGCCCCAGCATTTT; cdr3_aa: CSAEQGSQPQHF
d_call: -; v_call: TRBV28; clone_size: many; j_call: TRBJ1-1; cdr3_nt: TGTGCCAGCAGTCAATATGAAGCTTTCTTT; cdr3_aa: CASSQYEAFF